Below are 29 T cell receptor beta chains sequenced from a single sample in a study of vaccination effects on CD4 cells after COVID-19. These TCRs' antigens remain unknown. It was after roughly ten days of culture that CD4+ T cells were isolated. All participants had two doses of either the BNT162b2 or mRNA-1273 vaccine. Sequenced by immunoSEQ multiplex PCR; TCRdb stores in-frame clones only, minus some. The table lists tens of thousands of clones, more than 60% of them singletons. The specimen comprised CD4+ T cells from PBMCs cultured without peptide, sampled after COVID-19 vaccination. These receptors were taken from a human donor who received a COVID-19 vaccine.

As for this clone: This sample includes further DNA sequences coding for the same CDR3. The rearrangement uses TRBV6-5 and TRBJ1-6; D gene ambiguous. Looked up from germline, CDR1 is MNHEY and CDR2 is SVGAGI. The V and J ends lost 0 bases and 8 bases respectively, with 2 bases between them. The CDR3 consists of 12 residues. CDR3 nucleotides: TGTGCCAGCAGTTACTCGGATTCACCCCTCCACTTT. As protein: CASSYSDSPLHF.

The J gene is TRBJ2-3, the V gene TRBV6-5; 7 bases align to TRBD1. The J segment lost 5 bases and the V segment lost 6 bases, leaving 11 bases of the junction unmatched. Germline V CDR1 and CDR2: MNHEY, SVGAGI. This CDR3 spans 15 amino acids. The CDR3 nucleotides are TGTGCCAGCAGGCATTGGACAGGCATGAGAGATACGCAGTATTTT. This codes for CASRHWTGMRDTQYF.

This chain links TRBV5-1 with TRBJ2-3; TRBD2 agrees at 10 bases. The V gene's germline CDR1 is SGHRS and CDR2 YFSETQ. This CDR3 spans 17 amino acids. V trimming: 4 bases; J trimming: 5 bases; junction bases outside the gene matches: 13. The CDR3 sequence: CASSRQGTSEVVDTQYF. In DNA form, the CDR3 reads TGCGCCAGCAGCAGACAGGGGACTAGCGAAGTGGTAGATACGCAGTATTTT.

This chain uses TRBV18 with TRBJ1-2, with TRBD1 as a possible D gene (6 bases). Germline V gene sequence: CDR1 KGHSH, CDR2 LQKENI. The CDR3 extends over 14 amino acids. Trimming shortened V by 2 bases and J by 6 bases, and 13 bases separated the two germline ends. CDR3 protein: CASSPNRDSDGYTF. The CDR3 nucleotides read TGTGCCAGCTCACCAAACAGGGACTCGGATGGCTACACCTTC. The full variable domain, with the rest looked up from reference TRBV18 and TRBJ1-2, is NAGVMQNPRHLVRRRGQEARLRCSPMKGHSHVYWYRQLPEEGLKFMVYLQKENIIDESGMPKERFSAEFPKEGPSILRIQQVVRGDSAAYFCASSPNRDSDGYTFGSGTRLTVV.

This clone occurred a few times. This chain connects TRBV6-1 to TRBJ1-1; D is uncertain. The CDR3 loop spans 12 amino acids. The V gene's germline CDR1 is MNHNS and CDR2 SASEGT. The V and J ends lost 6 bases and 1 base respectively, with 6 bases between them. CDR3 DNA sequence: TGTGCCAGCAGGTTGGAGAACACTGAAGCTTTCTTT. Its protein is CASRLENTEAFF.

The J gene is TRBJ1-1, the V gene TRBV6-6; D call uncertain. V was shortened by 6 bases and J by 6 bases, with 8 bases between the two germline ends. The CDR3 extends over 11 amino acids. The germline gives CDR1 MNHNY, CDR2 SVGAGI (reference sequence). As DNA, the CDR3 is TGTGCCAGCAGCCGCATGGCTGAAGCTTTCTTT. It specifies CASSRMAEAFF.

This clone was seen a handful of times. The chain has TRBV28 and TRBJ2-1, with TRBD2 matching over 11 bases. The V gene end was trimmed by 3 bases and the J gene end by 8 bases; junction bases not matched to a gene: 6. Germline-derived CDR1 and CDR2 are MDHEN and SYDVKM. This CDR3 region has 15 residues. The CDR3 spells CASSLGASGGYEQFF. The CDR3 nucleotides are TGTGCCAGCAGTTTGGGGGCTAGCGGGGGGTATGAGCAGTTCTTC.

The chain uses TRBV7-2 and TRBJ2-2; 8 nucleotides line up with TRBD2. The CDR3 consists of 16 residues. The junction had 2 bases not matched to a gene; V was cut back by 2 bases and J by 0 bases. Per the germline V gene, CDR1 is SGHTA and CDR2 is FQGNSA. The CDR3 coding sequence is TGTGCCAGCAGCTTACAAGCGGGGGCGAACACCGGGGAGCTGTTTTTT. Its protein product is CASSLQAGANTGELFF.

The V and J genes are TRBV19 and TRBJ1-5, with 12 bases matching TRBD1. The CDR3 sequence is 15 residues long. Per germline, CDR1 LNHDA and CDR2 SQIVND (reference sequence). V lost 8 bases, J lost 7 bases, and 9 bases stayed unmatched. The CDR3 coding sequence is TGTGCCAGTTCCCGGGACAGGGGGCCCCAACAGCCCCAGCATTTT. Protein: CASSRDRGPQQPQHF.

The rearrangement links TRBV5-1 to TRBJ2-3, with 7 bases that match TRBD1. Germline trimming cut 0 bases from V and 5 bases from J; bases unmatched to any gene: 9. This CDR3 is 16 amino acids long. CDR1 and CDR2 from the germline V gene are SGHRS and YFSETQ. The CDR3 protein is CASSLALDRTGDTQYF. The CDR3 DNA reads as TGCGCCAGCAGCTTGGCCCTAGATAGGACAGGAGATACGCAGTATTTT.

The chain carries TRBV19 and TRBJ2-5, with D hard to call. Germline loops: CDR1 LNHDA, CDR2 SQIVND (reference sequence). V lost 3 bases and J 2 bases, leaving 7 bases between the germline ends. The CDR3 sequence is 13 residues long. The CDR3 is CASSILGQETQYF. The DNA of the CDR3 is TGTGCCAGTAGTATCCTGGGACAAGAGACCCAGTACTTC.

The rearrangement uses TRBV19 and TRBJ2-2, with D possibly TRBD1 on 6 matching bases. Trimming removed 4 bases from V and 2 bases from J, with 11 bases in between. Germline values: CDR1 LNHDA, CDR2 SQIVND (reference sequence). The CDR3 runs 15 residues. Here the CDR3 DNA reads TGTGCCAGTAGTAGGGGGCAGACTAACACCGGGGAGCTGTTTTTT. Translation: CASSRGQTNTGELFF.

V usage is TRBV12-5 and J usage is TRBJ2-3, with a tentative D call TRBD1 (6 bases). Germline V gives CDR1 LGHNT, CDR2 FRNRAP. The CDR3 totals 15 residues. V was clipped by 6 bases and J by 0 bases, with 13 bases between them. CDR3 protein: CASGPGQTSTDTQYF. CDR3 sequence (DNA): TGTGCTAGTGGCCCCGGACAGACTAGCACAGATACGCAGTATTTT.

The chain links TRBV5-1 to TRBJ2-5; possible D gene TRBD2, 6 bases. Per the germline V gene, CDR1 is SGHRS and CDR2 is YFSETQ. The ends were cut back, 4 bases at V and 2 bases at J, with 15 bases in the middle. The CDR3 is 15 residues long. The CDR3 bases are TGCGCCAGCAGCCCCCGAACTAGCTTTCAAGAGACCCAGTACTTC. This sequence encodes CASSPRTSFQETQYF.

The chain uses TRBV5-1 and TRBJ1-6; D gene ambiguous. The CDR3 contains 14 residues. Germline V gene data show CDR1 as SGHRS and CDR2 as YFSETQ. The ends were cut back, 0 bases at V and 5 bases at J, with 6 bases in the middle. The CDR3 bases are TGCGCCAGCAGCTTGGCTCCGGATAATTCACCCCTCCACTTT. Amino acids: CASSLAPDNSPLHF.

This clone was recorded once. The rearrangement links TRBV3-1 (or the pseudogene TRBV3-2) to TRBJ1-3, with unresolved D. CDR3 length: 15 residues. The germline V gene has CDR1 LGHDT and CDR2 YNNKEL (reference sequence). Trimming removed 0 bases from V and 0 bases from J, with 6 bases in between. The DNA of the CDR3 is TGTGCCAGCAGCCAAGATCGAGGCTCTGGAAACACCATATATTTT. The encoded protein is CASSQDRGSGNTIYF.

The chain has TRBV6-5 and TRBJ1-4; D remains ambiguous. The germline V and J ends were trimmed by 5 bases and 2 bases, with 12 bases remaining between them. Germline-derived CDR1 and CDR2 are MNHEY and SVGAGI. The CDR3 sequence is 15 residues long. The CDR3 sequence is CASSLKVGTNEKLFF. The CDR3 nucleotides are TGTGCCAGCAGTCTGAAGGTAGGTACTAATGAAAAACTGTTTTTT.

The genes are TRBV18 and TRBJ2-7; weak D call: TRBD2 (6 bases). The CDR3 totals 14 residues. Germline lookup yields CDR1 KGHSH and CDR2 LQKENI. V lost 2 bases and J lost 6, with 14 bases in between. The CDR3 spells CASSPGRQSGEQYV. CDR3 in DNA: TGTGCCAGCTCACCAGGGAGGCAGAGCGGCGAGCAGTACGTC.

The chain combines TRBV6-5 with TRBJ2-3, with 9 bases matching TRBD1. This CDR3 has 15 residues. The V segment lost 6 bases and the J segment 10 bases; nucleotides outside the gene matches: 14. CDR1 is MNHEY, CDR2 SVGAGI, per germline. CDR3 nucleotides: TGTGCCAGCAGGGACTACAGGGGGCGGTTCGCCGCGCAGTATTTT. Protein sequence: CASRDYRGRFAAQYF.

The rearrangement joins TRBV3-1 (or the pseudogene TRBV3-2) to TRBJ1-3; D not resolved. Germline loops: CDR1 LGHDT, CDR2 YNNKEL (reference sequence). The CDR3 covers 14 residues. V lost 6 bases and J 0 bases, leaving 9 bases between the germline ends. The CDR3 protein is CASRPTGSGNTIYF. DNA for the CDR3: TGTGCCAGCAGACCGACGGGCTCTGGAAACACCATATATTTT.

In its sample, this clone was seen once. CDR3 sequence (DNA): TGCAGCGTTGATCTCCCGGACAGTAATGAAAAACTGTTTTTT. It yields the protein CSVDLPDSNEKLFF. The V and J genes are TRBV29-1 and TRBJ1-4; tentative D call: TRBD1 (6 bases). Trimming left V 3 bases short and J 4 bases short, with 12 bases between. The CDR3 extends over 14 amino acids. Germline-derived CDR1 and CDR2 are SQVTM and ANQGSEA. The full variable domain, its missing parts supplied by reference TRBV29-1 and TRBJ1-4, is SAVISQKPSRDICQRGTSLTIQCQVDSQVTMMFWYRQQPGQSLTLIATANQGSEATYESGFVIDKFPISRPNLTFSTLTVSNMSPEDSSIYLCSVDLPDSNEKLFFGSGTQLSVL.

The chain couples TRBV24-1 to TRBJ2-3, with D possibly called TRBD1 or TRBD2 (5 bases each). CDR1 and CDR2 from the germline V gene are KGHDR and SFDVKD. Trimming left V 3 bases short and J 7 bases short, with 22 bases between. The CDR3 consists of 17 residues. The chain's CDR3 is CATSDTGPRNGAYTQYF. CDR3 nucleotide sequence: TGTGCCACCAGTGATACGGGACCGCGCAATGGGGCATATACGCAGTATTTT.

The rearrangement joins TRBV7-6 to TRBJ1-3, with D possibly TRBD1 on 6 matching bases. This CDR3 is built from 18 residues. Between the trimmed V and J ends, which lost 4 bases and 0 bases, there was a span of 19 bases. From germline, CDR1 is SGHVS and CDR2 FNYEAQ. This chain's CDR3 is CASSSIPGGQNSGNTIYF. The CDR3 nucleotides are TGTGCCAGCAGCTCCATCCCCGGGGGCCAGAACTCTGGAAACACCATATATTTT.

The chain uses TRBV7-9 and TRBJ2-5, with D possibly TRBD1 on 5 matching bases. Looked up from germline, CDR1 is SEHNR and CDR2 is FQNEAQ (reference sequence). The V end was cut by 2 bases, the J end by 5 bases, with 18 bases between. The CDR3 has 16 amino acids. The CDR3 region is CASSLKKGSGLETQYF. Written as DNA, the CDR3 is TGTGCCAGCAGCTTAAAAAAGGGGTCAGGGTTGGAGACCCAGTACTTC.

The rearrangement joins TRBV29-1 to TRBJ2-3, with TRBD1 matching over 9 bases. This CDR3 contains 15 residues. From germline, CDR1 is SQVTM and CDR2 ANQGSEA. V lost 3 bases and J lost 1; bases outside the gene matches: 5. The CDR3 here is CSVDGDRVGTDTQYF. The CDR3 DNA sequence: TGCAGCGTTGATGGGGACAGGGTTGGCACAGATACGCAGTATTTT.

This clone turned up a few times. This chain joins TRBV3-1 (or the pseudogene TRBV3-2) and TRBJ2-7, with a tentative D call TRBD2 (6 bases). Per germline, CDR1 LGHDT and CDR2 YNNKEL (reference sequence). V was cut by 1 base and J by 5 bases, with 21 bases left in between. The CDR3 runs 17 residues. The CDR3 nucleotides are TGTGCCAGCAGCCAAGTGGCGGGGAAAGGGCAGGTCCACGAGCAGTACGTC. Its translation is CASSQVAGKGQVHEQYV.

This sequence joins TRBV30 and TRBJ2-2; D remains unclear. Trimming removed 4 bases from V and 5 bases from J, with 17 bases in between. In germline, CDR1 is GTSNPN, CDR2 SVGIG (reference sequence). The CDR3 length is 15 residues. For the CDR3, the DNA is TGTGCCTGGAAAAGGCCCCTCTCCGGGACCGGGGAGCTGTTTTTT. Its translation: CAWKRPLSGTGELFF.

As for this clone: The identical CDR3 is also encoded by other nucleotide sequences in the sample. The rearrangement uses TRBV5-1 and TRBJ2-6; D is unresolved. The germline V gene encodes CDR1 SGHRS and CDR2 YFSETQ. The CDR3 length is 14 residues. V gave up 5 bases and J gave up 1 base, with 7 bases separating them. For the CDR3, the DNA is TGCGCCAGCAGTGTTTATTCTGGGGCCAACGTCCTGACTTTC. Encoded protein: CASSVYSGANVLTF.

This clone was picked up one time. The chain uses TRBV6-5 and TRBJ1-5; D uncertain. CDR3 length equals 14 residues. Trimming shortened V by 6 bases and J by 0 bases, and 9 bases separated the two germline ends. Germline CDR1 and CDR2: MNHEY and SVGAGI. CDR3 DNA sequence: TGTGCCAGCAGACAGACCTATAGCAATCAGCCCCAGCATTTT. Translated, it gives CASRQTYSNQPQHF.